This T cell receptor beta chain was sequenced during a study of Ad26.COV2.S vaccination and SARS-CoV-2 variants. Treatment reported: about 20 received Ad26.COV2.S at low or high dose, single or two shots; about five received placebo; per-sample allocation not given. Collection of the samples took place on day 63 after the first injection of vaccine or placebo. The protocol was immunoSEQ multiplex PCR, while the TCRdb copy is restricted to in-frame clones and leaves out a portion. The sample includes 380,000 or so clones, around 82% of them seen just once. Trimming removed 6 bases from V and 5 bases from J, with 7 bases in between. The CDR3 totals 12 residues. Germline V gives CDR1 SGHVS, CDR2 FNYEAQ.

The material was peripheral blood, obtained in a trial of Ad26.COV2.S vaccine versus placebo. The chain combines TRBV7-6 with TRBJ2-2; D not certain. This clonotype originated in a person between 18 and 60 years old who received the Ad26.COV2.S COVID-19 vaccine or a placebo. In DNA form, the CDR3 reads TGTGCCAGCAGACAGACAACCGGGGAGCTGTTTTTT. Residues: CASRQTTGELFF.